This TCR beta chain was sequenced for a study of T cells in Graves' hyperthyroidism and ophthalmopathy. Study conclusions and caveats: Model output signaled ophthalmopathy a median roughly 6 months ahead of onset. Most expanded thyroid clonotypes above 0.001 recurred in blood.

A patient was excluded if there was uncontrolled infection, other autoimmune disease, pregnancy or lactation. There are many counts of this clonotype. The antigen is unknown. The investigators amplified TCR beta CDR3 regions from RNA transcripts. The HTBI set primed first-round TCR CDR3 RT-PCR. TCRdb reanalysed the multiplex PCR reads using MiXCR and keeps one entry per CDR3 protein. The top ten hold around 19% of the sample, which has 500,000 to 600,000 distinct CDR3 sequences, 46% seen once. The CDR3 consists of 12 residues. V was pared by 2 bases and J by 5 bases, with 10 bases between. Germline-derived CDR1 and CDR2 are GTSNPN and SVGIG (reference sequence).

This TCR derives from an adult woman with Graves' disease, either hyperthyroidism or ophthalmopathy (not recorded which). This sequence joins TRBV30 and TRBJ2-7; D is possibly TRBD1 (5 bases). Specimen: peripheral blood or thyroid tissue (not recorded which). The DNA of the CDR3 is TGTGCCTGGAGTTATGGGGCCAACGAGCAGTACTTC. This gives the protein CAWSYGANEQYF. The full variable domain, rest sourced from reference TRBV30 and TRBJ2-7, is SQTIHQWPATLVQPVGSPLSLECTVEGTSNPNLYWYRQAAGRGLQLLFYSVGIGQISSEVPQNLSASRPQDRQFILSSKKLLLSDSGFYLCAWSYGANEQYFGPGTRLTVT.